Listed here are 25 T cell receptor beta chains from one sample, sequenced in a study of shared clonotypes between healthy human individuals (dated by TCRdb to about 2020). The method was the immunoSEQ multiplex PCR assay. TCRdb carries this immuneACCESS record with in-frame sequences only. Its versions omit some clonotypes, under half of them owing to an unresolved V gene in the studies checked, with the rest unexplained. The sample table holds roughly 2.2 million clones, of which over 90% were seen once. The ten largest clones represent 0.35% to 0.5% of the sample. Sequences were obtained from naive CD4+ T cells from PBMCs. This specimen's cell subset or site label, interpreted: CD45RA+ positively selected. Receptors were obtained from a man between 18 and 29 years old in good health. Some clones in this sample may be carry-over from other donors' samples.

DNA for the CDR3: TGTGCCAGCAGCCCGTTAGGGCAGAACACCGGGGAGCTGTTTTTT. Its protein product is CASSPLGQNTGELFF. The rearrangement joins TRBV14 to TRBJ2-2; no reliable D call. CDR3 length equals 15 residues. CDR1 and CDR2 from the germline V gene are SGHDN and FVKESK. Trimming took off 4 bases at V and 1 base at J, with 10 bases between the two ends.

Concerning this clone itself: Additional DNA sequences in this sample encode the identical CDR3. V is TRBV7-2 and J is TRBJ2-2; no reliable D call. Germline assignment: CDR1 SGHTA and CDR2 FQGNSA. The CDR3 covers 15 residues. V shed 3 bases and J shed 0 bases, with 8 bases lying between them. The CDR3 loop reads CASSFSGTNTGELFF. The CDR3 DNA sequence: TGTGCCAGCAGCTTCTCTGGGACGAACACCGGGGAGCTGTTTTTT.

The chain combines TRBV6-1 with TRBJ2-5; D might be TRBD2 (5 bases). Germline CDR1 and CDR2: MNHNS and SASEGT. This CDR3 has 15 residues. Trimming shortened V by 6 bases and J by 1 base, and 15 bases separated the two germline ends. CDR3 sequence (DNA): TGTGCCAGCAGAGTCCCCGGGATACTCCAAGAGACCCAGTACTTC. It is translated as CASRVPGILQETQYF.

The chain has TRBV5-1 and TRBJ2-1, with TRBD1 matching 8 bases. The germline gives CDR1 SGHRS, CDR2 YFSETQ. Losses at the gene ends were 1 base for V and 6 bases for J; bases not matched to a gene: 15. This CDR3 is 18 amino acids long. This CDR3 is CASSLSPGTGLSGNEQFF. In DNA, the CDR3 is TGCGCCAGCAGCTTGTCTCCTGGGACAGGACTAAGTGGCAATGAGCAGTTCTTC.

The chain employs TRBV6-7 and TRBJ2-7, with D possibly TRBD2 on 6 matching bases. TRBV6-7 falls under the ORF class, with uncertain function. The CDR3 runs to 16 residues. Trimming cost V 5 bases and J 5 bases, with 22 bases left between them. CDR3 sequence reads: CASSPERATSGDEQYF. The CDR3 coding sequence is TGTGCCAGCAGTCCCGAGCGGGCCACCTCTGGGGACGAGCAGTACTTC.

This clone has only one observation. The chain employs TRBV9 and TRBJ1-1, with no clear D. Germline V gives CDR1 SGDLS, CDR2 YYNGEE. Trimming took 1 base from V and 1 from J, leaving 11 bases between them. The CDR3 contains 15 residues. This CDR3 is CASSVLRDGNTEAFF. The CDR3 region has the DNA TGTGCCAGCAGCGTACTCCGAGACGGGAACACTGAAGCTTTCTTT.

The V gene is TRBV2, the J gene TRBJ1-2; possible D gene TRBD1, 5 bases. Germline CDR1 SNHLY, CDR2 FYNNEI. The V end was cut by 1 base, the J end by 3 bases, with 9 bases between. This CDR3 is 14 amino acids long. CDR3 nucleotides: TGTGCCAGCAGTGAAGACCAGGGATACTATGGCTACACCTTC. Its protein is CASSEDQGYYGYTF.

The CDR3 protein is CASIRTSGFTDTQYF. The CDR3 coding sequence is TGTGCCAGCATTCGGACTAGCGGTTTCACAGATACGCAGTATTTT. The chain has TRBV11-3 and TRBJ2-3, with 10 bases matching TRBD2. CDR1 is SGHNT and CDR2 is YENEEA in the germline V gene. The J segment lost 2 bases and the V segment lost 7 bases, leaving 6 bases of the junction unmatched. This CDR3 spans 15 amino acids.

V usage is TRBV9 and J usage is TRBJ2-2; tentatively, D is TRBD1 (5 bases). The CDR3 runs 16 residues. Trimming cost V 2 bases and J 7 bases, with 18 bases left between them. Germline V gene lookup returns CDR1 SGDLS and CDR2 YYNGEE. CDR3 DNA: TGTGCCAGCAGCGTCTCTCCGGCAGGGCAAGTCGGGGAGCTGTTTTTT. It is translated as CASSVSPAGQVGELFF.

CDR3 sequence: CASSQALAGEQYF. The CDR3 region has the DNA TGCGCCAGCAGCCAAGCTCTCGCCGGGGAGCAGTACTTC. V and J are TRBV4-1 and TRBJ2-7, with D unclear. The germline gives CDR1 MGHRA, CDR2 YSYEKL. Trimming removed 1 base at V and 7 bases at J, with 11 bases between. CDR3 size: 13 residues.

The chain joins TRBV7-2 to TRBJ1-1, with 7 bases that match TRBD1. The CDR3 totals 13 residues. The germline V gene encodes CDR1 SGHTA and CDR2 FQGNSA. V trimming: 2 bases; J trimming: 11 bases; junction bases outside the gene matches: 8. The DNA of the CDR3 is TGTGCCAGCAGCTTATTGGGACAGATGGGCGCTTTCTTT. Its protein is CASSLLGQMGAFF.

The chain recombines TRBV30 with TRBJ2-7; 7 bases fit TRBD2. Per germline, CDR1 GTSNPN and CDR2 SVGIG (reference sequence). This CDR3 has 13 residues. Trimming removed 4 bases from V and 3 bases from J; junction bases left unmatched: 6. Here the CDR3 reads CAWKRGGGYEQYF. DNA for the CDR3: TGTGCCTGGAAACGGGGCGGGGGCTACGAGCAGTACTTC.

The CDR3 coding sequence is TGTGCCACCTCGACAGGGGGCAATCAGCCCCAGCATTTT. Translated: CATSTGGNQPQHF. V usage is TRBV19 and J usage is TRBJ1-5; TRBD1 matches 8 bases. The V segment lost 10 bases and the J segment 2 bases; nucleotides outside the gene matches: 4. In germline, CDR1 is LNHDA, CDR2 SQIVND (reference sequence). CDR3 length equals 13 residues.

The J gene is TRBJ2-1, the V gene TRBV4-3; maybe TRBD1 (6 bases). V lost 3 bases to trimming and J lost 2 bases, with 11 bases between them. This CDR3 has 15 residues. Germline loops: CDR1 LGHNA, CDR2 YSLEER. The CDR3 DNA sequence: TGCGCCAGCAGCCACAGGGGCCATACCTACAATGAGCAGTTCTTC. This codes for CASSHRGHTYNEQFF.

The rearrangement links TRBV28 to TRBJ2-5, with D hard to call. The germline V and J ends were trimmed by 7 bases and 1 base, with 7 bases remaining between them. The germline gives CDR1 MDHEN, CDR2 SYDVKM. This CDR3 is built from 12 residues. Here the CDR3 reads CASNHIQETQYF. The CDR3 DNA is TGTGCCAGCAACCACATCCAAGAGACCCAGTACTTC. The entire variable domain, with the rest obtained from reference TRBV28 and TRBJ2-5, is as follows: DVKVTQSSRYLVKRTGEKVFLECVQDMDHENMFWYRQDPGLGLRLIYFSYDVKMKEKGDIPEGYSVSREKKERFSLILESASTNQTSMYLCASNHIQETQYFGPGTRLLVL.

The rearrangement uses TRBV10-1 and TRBJ2-3; D is unresolved. Germline CDR1 is WNHNN and CDR2 is SYGVQD (reference sequence). The V and J ends lost 3 bases and 0 bases respectively, with 13 bases between them. The CDR3 has 16 amino acids. This CDR3 reads CASSDLTLPSTDTQYF. The CDR3 region has the DNA TGCGCCAGCAGTGACCTCACCCTTCCTAGCACAGATACGCAGTATTTT.

The CDR3 spells CASSPLGYLGTDTQYF. The DNA for the CDR3 is TGTGCCAGCAGCCCCCTGGGCTACCTCGGCACAGATACGCAGTATTTT. The chain employs TRBV7-3 and TRBJ2-3; D is uncertain. In germline, CDR1 is SGHTA, CDR2 FQGTGA. This CDR3 has 16 amino acids. The germline V and J ends were trimmed by 5 bases and 1 base, with 16 bases remaining between them.

This sequence joins TRBV19 and TRBJ2-1; D is perhaps TRBD1 (5 bases). V lost 0 bases and J lost 4, with 13 bases in between. CDR1 is LNHDA and CDR2 is SQIVND in the germline V gene (reference sequence). CDR3 length: 16 residues. CDR3 loop: CASSIDLGPNYNEQFF. Here the CDR3 DNA reads TGTGCCAGTAGTATAGATCTGGGGCCGAATTACAATGAGCAGTTCTTC.

The V gene is TRBV7-6, the J gene TRBJ2-2; the D gene is possibly TRBD2 (6 bases). CDR1 is SGHVS and CDR2 is FNYEAQ in the germline V gene. Trimming shortened V by 2 bases and J by 5 bases, and 9 bases separated the two germline ends. The length of the CDR3 is 14 residues. Written as DNA, the CDR3 is TGTGCCAGCAGCTTATTAAGCGGGACCGGGGAGCTGTTTTTT. It encodes CASSLLSGTGELFF.

In the case of this clone: This sample also contains other DNA sequences that code for the same CDR3. The J gene is TRBJ2-7, the V gene TRBV28, with TRBD1 identical over 8 bases. V gave up 5 bases and J gave up 6 bases; unmatched junction bases: 6. CDR3 length equals 13 residues. Germline V CDR1 and CDR2: MDHEN, SYDVKM. The CDR3 reads CASSPGQGGEQYF. CDR3 in DNA: TGTGCCAGCAGTCCCGGACAGGGCGGCGAGCAGTACTTC.

The CDR3 DNA sequence: TGCGCCAGCAGCCACGTTCCCCCCCGGGACCGAGCCTACGAGCAGTACTTC. Its protein is CASSHVPPRDRAYEQYF. The V call is TRBV4-1, the J call TRBJ2-7; D is perhaps TRBD1 or TRBD2 (5 bases each). Trimming pared 3 bases from V and 2 bases from J, leaving 20 bases between. Per germline, CDR1 MGHRA and CDR2 YSYEKL. The CDR3 has 17 amino acids.

A word on this clone: Other DNA sequences in this specimen translate into the identical CDR3. V is TRBV9 and J is TRBJ1-2, with D perhaps matching TRBD1 (6 bases). The germline V and J ends were trimmed by 0 bases and 0 bases, with 6 bases remaining between them. The CDR3 sequence is 14 residues long. CDR1 SGDLS and CDR2 YYNGEE come from the germline V gene. CDR3 in DNA: TGTGCCAGCAGCGTAGGGACAGCTAACTATGGCTACACCTTC. Its translation: CASSVGTANYGYTF.

The chain carries TRBV6-5 and TRBJ2-5; D gene uncertain. The DNA end is a closer match to TRBJ2-7, so the J assignment may be wrong. Germline V CDR1 and CDR2: MNHEY, SVGAGI. The CDR3 sequence is 14 residues long. CDR3 loop: CASSYSGKTYEQYF. In DNA, the CDR3 is TGTGCCAGCAGTTACTCTGGCAAGACCTACGAGCAGTACTTC.

In this sample, this clone turned up once. The J gene is TRBJ2-3, the V gene TRBV28; 7 nucleotides agree with TRBD2. After removal of 8 bases from V and 4 bases from J, the junction contained 6 bases not matched to a gene. In germline, CDR1 is MDHEN, CDR2 SYDVKM. This CDR3 spans 13 amino acids. The CDR3 sequence is CASGEGVPDTQYF. CDR3 nucleotides: TGTGCCAGCGGGGAGGGAGTACCAGATACGCAGTATTTT.

This chain joins TRBV28 and TRBJ2-3; D perhaps matches TRBD2 (5 bases). The germline gives CDR1 MDHEN, CDR2 SYDVKM. V was pared by 3 bases and J by 1 base, with 11 bases between. This CDR3 spans 15 amino acids. The CDR3 loop is CASSLYPGGTDTQYF. CDR3 nucleotides: TGTGCCAGCAGTTTGTACCCCGGGGGCACAGATACGCAGTATTTT.